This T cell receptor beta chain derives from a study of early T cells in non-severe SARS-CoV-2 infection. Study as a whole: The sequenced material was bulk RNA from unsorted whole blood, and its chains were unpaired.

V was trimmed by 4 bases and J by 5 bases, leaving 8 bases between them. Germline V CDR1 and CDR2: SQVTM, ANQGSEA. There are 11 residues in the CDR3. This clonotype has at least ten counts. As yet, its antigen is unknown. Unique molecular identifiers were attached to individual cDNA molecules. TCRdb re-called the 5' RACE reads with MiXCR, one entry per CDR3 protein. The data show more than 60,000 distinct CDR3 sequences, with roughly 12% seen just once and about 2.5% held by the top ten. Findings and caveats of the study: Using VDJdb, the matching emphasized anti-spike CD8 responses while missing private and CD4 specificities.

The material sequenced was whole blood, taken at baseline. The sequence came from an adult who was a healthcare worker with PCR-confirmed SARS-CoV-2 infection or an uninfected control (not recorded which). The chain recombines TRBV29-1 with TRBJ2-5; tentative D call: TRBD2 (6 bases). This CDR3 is CSVAGEETQYF. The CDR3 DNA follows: TGCAGCGTTGCGGGGGAGGAGACCCAGTACTTC. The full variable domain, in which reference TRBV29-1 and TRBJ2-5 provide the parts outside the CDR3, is SAVISQKPSRDICQRGTSLTIQCQVDSQVTMMFWYRQQPGQSLTLIATANQGSEATYESGFVIDKFPISRPNLTFSTLTVSNMSPEDSSIYLCSVAGEETQYFGPGTRLLVL.